This entry lists 10 T cell receptor beta chains sequenced from one sample in a study of human T cells and chemical hapten exposure. Documented time point: patch test 1, 2 weeks after DPC sensitization. Treatment specified: therapeutic diphenylcyclopropenone sensitization with weekly scalp DPC. TCRdb reanalysed the RACE reads using MiXCR and keeps one entry per CDR3 protein. This sample yields 300,000 to 400,000 distinct CDR3 sequences, of which under 9% are seen a single time; 7.5% to 9% belongs to the top ten. Sequencing was performed on whole blood, taken in connection with sensitization to the hapten diphenylcyclopropenone (DPC). All receptors come from a woman younger than 35 with alopecia areata. Some clones in this sample may be carry-over from other donors' samples.

This clonotype has just one count. V is TRBV7-9 and J is TRBJ1-1; unclear D gene. The CDR3 covers 12 residues. Trimming took off 6 bases at V and 7 bases at J, with 12 bases between the two ends. Per germline, CDR1 SEHNR and CDR2 FQNEAQ (reference sequence). The CDR3 DNA reads TGTGCCAGCAGGTACTACTCCGATGAAGCTTTCTTT. This gives the protein CASRYYSDEAFF.

The chain has TRBV12-3 or TRBV12-4 and TRBJ1-2; possible D gene TRBD1, 5 bases. The CDR3 length is 14 residues. Trimming shortened V by 5 bases and J by 8 bases, and 18 bases separated the two germline ends. CDR3 sequence (DNA): TGTGCCAGCAGTATCAAGACAGTCGAAGGGGGCTACACCTTC. This gives the protein CASSIKTVEGGYTF.

This clonotype came up a few times. V usage is TRBV6-2 or TRBV6-3 and J usage is TRBJ2-7; D is unresolved. Germline lookup yields CDR1 MNHEY and CDR2 SVGEGT. Trimming stripped 6 bases from V and 5 bases from J, with 17 bases between. The CDR3 has 14 amino acids. CDR3 sequence reads: CASRPPNSGHEQYF. For the CDR3, the DNA is TGTGCCAGCAGACCCCCGAACTCTGGCCACGAGCAGTACTTC.

There are a few counts of this clonotype. The V gene is TRBV20-1, the J gene TRBJ2-4, with 7 bases identical to TRBD1. The length of the CDR3 is 15 residues. V lost 4 bases and J lost 1; bases outside the gene matches: 7. CDR1 and CDR2 from the germline V gene are DFQATT and SNEGSKA (reference sequence). The CDR3 nucleotides are TGCAGTGCTACCACAGGGGTTCAGGCCAAAAACATTCAGTACTTC. Translated, it gives CSATTGVQAKNIQYF.

This clonotype was seen only a few times. The chain combines TRBV4-1 with TRBJ1-1; TRBD1 matches at 8 bases. The CDR3 consists of 13 residues. Germline values: CDR1 MGHRA, CDR2 YSYEKL. Germline trimming cut 6 bases from V and 10 bases from J; bases unmatched to any gene: 10. This chain's CDR3 is CASSLIGQGGAFF. The CDR3 region has the DNA TGCGCCAGCAGTCTCATAGGACAGGGTGGAGCTTTCTTT.

This clonotype was counted at least ten times. The chain has TRBV3-1 and TRBJ2-2, with D perhaps TRBD1 (6 bases). The V and J ends lost 5 bases and 7 bases respectively, with 23 bases between them. The germline V gene has CDR1 LGHDT and CDR2 YNNKEL (reference sequence). This CDR3 region has 17 residues. This CDR3 is CASSFIRGLRGNGELFF. The DNA for the CDR3 is TGTGCCAGCAGCTTTATCAGGGGCCTAAGAGGTAACGGGGAGCTGTTTTTT.

This clonotype was seen at least ten times. This sequence joins TRBV11-1 and TRBJ2-3; D may be TRBD2 (7 bases). Trimming removed 5 bases at V and 2 bases at J, with 17 bases between. CDR1 is SGHAT and CDR2 is FQDESV in the germline V gene (reference sequence). The CDR3 is 16 residues long. CDR3 DNA sequence: TGTGCCAGCAGCCTAGGGTCGGGGGGCCACACAGATACGCAGTATTTT. Translation gives CASSLGSGGHTDTQYF.

The chain has TRBV7-2 and TRBJ2-2, with D possibly TRBD1 on 5 matching bases. CDR3 length: 16 residues. With 1 base removed from V and 1 base from J, the gap between germline ends came to 10 bases. Germline values: CDR1 SGHTA, CDR2 FQGNSA. The DNA for the CDR3 is TGTGCCAGCAGCTTAGGGCCACAGGTGAACACCGGGGAGCTGTTTTTT. Protein sequence: CASSLGPQVNTGELFF. Based on the CDR3 plus reference TRBV7-2 and TRBJ2-2, the full variable domain is GAGVSQSPSNKVTEKGKDVELRCDPISGHTALYWYRQSLGQGLEFLIYFQGNSAPDKSGLPSDRFSAERTGGSVSTLTIQRTQQEDSAVYLCASSLGPQVNTGELFFGEGSRLTVL.

This clonotype was recorded a few times. The genes are TRBV19 and TRBJ2-7, with a tentative D call TRBD1 (5 bases). V dropped 1 base and J dropped 2 bases, with 9 bases sitting between them. The CDR3 extends over 14 amino acids. Per the germline V gene, CDR1 is LNHDA and CDR2 is SQIVND (reference sequence). The CDR3 protein is CASSIGTNPYEQYF. The CDR3 DNA is TGTGCCAGTAGTATAGGGACAAATCCCTACGAGCAGTACTTC.

V is TRBV4-1 and J is TRBJ2-7, with TRBD2 as a possible D gene (5 bases). The V and J ends lost 2 bases and 7 bases respectively, with 6 bases between them. The CDR3 is 11 amino acids. Per germline, CDR1 MGHRA and CDR2 YSYEKL. The CDR3, as DNA: TGCGCCAGCAGCCAATCGGGGGAGCAGTACTTC. This encodes CASSQSGEQYF.